The 24 T cell receptor beta chains below come from one sample, sequenced in a study of T cell clonality in common variable immunodeficiency. Clones were sequenced by immunoSEQ multiplex PCR, and TCRdb holds only the in-frame ones, with some missing. The sample holds about 34,000 clones, and no clone turns up only once. Sequences were obtained from peripheral blood mononuclear cells. The receptors shown here come from a person aged 18 to 75 in good health.

Many counts were recorded for this clone. The read comes to an end 3 residues before the CDR3 does, leaving the germline J gene to fill in the end. The chain employs TRBV18 and TRBJ1-3; D is unclear. The V end lost 4 bases, the J end lost 2 bases, and 15 bases lay between the germline ends. Germline V CDR1 and CDR2: KGHSH, LQKENI. The CDR3 contains 16 residues. CDR3 amino acids: CASSRRQTAPGNTIYF. The covered CDR3 bases are TGTGCCAGCTCACGACGACAAACAGCCCCTGGAAACACC. Using reference TRBV18 and TRBJ1-3 for the parts outside the CDR3, the full variable domain is NAGVMQNPRHLVRRRGQEARLRCSPMKGHSHVYWYRQLPEEGLKFMVYLQKENIIDESGMPKERFSAEFPKEGPSILRIQQVVRGDSAAYFCASSRRQTAPGNTIYFGEGSWLTVV.

This clone was recorded many times. The sequenced fragment ends 3 residues before the CDR3 boundary, so the rest is inferred from the germline J gene. V gene TRBV7-9 combines with J gene TRBJ1-1; 9 nucleotides match TRBD1. This CDR3 has 14 residues. Germline assignment: CDR1 SEHNR and CDR2 FQNEAQ (reference sequence). The V segment lost 10 bases and the J segment 0 bases; nucleotides outside the gene matches: 6. This CDR3 is CATTGGEVNTEAFF. The part of the CDR3 DNA that was read is TGTGCCACGACAGGGGGAGAGGTGAACACTGAA.

This clone was counted ten times or more. The CDR3 DNA, read in part, is TGCAGTGCTAGCCCGAGCGGGAGTTCCTACGAG. It translates to CSASPSGSSYE. The full CDR3 sequence reads CSASPSGSSYEQYF. The chain is built from TRBV20-1 and TRBJ2-7, with 8 positions matching TRBD2. The CDR3 end falls 3 residues outside the read, so it is completed with the germline J gene. After removal of 3 bases from V and 1 base from J, the junction contained 5 bases not matched to a gene. CDR3 length equals 14 residues. Germline CDR1 is DFQATT and CDR2 is SNEGSKA (reference sequence).

This clone was picked up many times. Read coverage stops 3 residues before the CDR3 terminus; the germline J gene supplies the remainder. This rearrangement joins TRBV4-1 to TRBJ1-4; 12 bases map to TRBD1. V lost 6 bases to trimming and J lost 4 bases; unmatched junction nucleotides: 6. The CDR3 has 16 residues. Germline V gene data show CDR1 as MGHRA and CDR2 as YSYEKL. The CDR3 bases that were read are TGCGCCAGCAGGGCCGGGACAGGGGGCTATAATGAAAAA. Its protein is CASRAGTGGYNEK. From start to end, the CDR3 is CASRAGTGGYNEKLFF.

To note about this clone: The CDR3 end falls 3 residues outside the read, so it is completed with the germline J gene. The chain combines TRBV7-2 with TRBJ2-7; D possibly corresponds to TRBD1 (6 bases). Germline CDR1 is SGHTA and CDR2 is FQGNSA. The CDR3 spans 14 residues. The germline V and J ends were trimmed by 3 bases and 2 bases, with 11 bases remaining between them. The sequenced part of the CDR3 DNA is TGTGCCAGCAGCTTTACAGGGCCTACCTACGAG. It translates to CASSFTGPTYE. The CDR3 reads in full as CASSFTGPTYEQYF.

This clone was detected ten times or more. Sequencing ends 3 residues short of the CDR3 end; the germline J gene provides the rest. The V and J genes are TRBV11-2 and TRBJ2-2; unclear D gene. The CDR3 runs 13 residues. Germline CDR1 SGHAT, CDR2 FQNNGV. The V and J ends lost 1 base and 6 bases respectively, with 6 bases between them. CDR3 sequence reads: CASSLAPAGELFF. The covered CDR3 bases are TGTGCCAGCAGCTTAGCACCAGCCGGGGAG.

This clone has at least ten counts. The read ends 3 residues before the CDR3 terminus; that terminus is restored from the germline J gene. The chain employs TRBV6-1 and TRBJ1-2, with D perhaps TRBD1 (5 bases). CDR3 length: 16 amino acids. V was pared by 1 base and J by 4 bases, with 16 bases between. The V gene's germline CDR1 is MNHNS and CDR2 SASEGT. CDR3: CASSEDLGTGSYGYTF. Partial CDR3 DNA: TGTGCCAGCAGTGAAGATCTCGGTACAGGCTCCTATGGC.

This clone was observed a handful of times. The read falls 3 residues short of the CDR3 end, and the missing part is taken from the germline J gene. The chain has TRBV19 and TRBJ2-1; 9 bases line up with TRBD1. With V trimmed by 6 bases and J by 6 bases, 15 bases remained unmatched. Per germline, CDR1 LNHDA and CDR2 SQIVND (reference sequence). The CDR3 loop spans 17 amino acids. Incomplete CDR3 DNA: TGTGCCAGTAGATGGGGGGGAACCGGGACAGGGTCCAATGAG. It codes for CASRWGGTGTGSNE. Given in full, the CDR3 is CASRWGGTGTGSNEQFF.

This clone was found many times. The observed sequence ends 3 residues before the CDR3 terminus, with the missing tail filled in from the germline J gene. The chain links TRBV20-1 to TRBJ2-7; 7 bases fit TRBD2. Germline V gene sequence: CDR1 DFQATT, CDR2 SNEGSKA (reference sequence). V was pared by 3 bases and J by 2 bases, with 4 bases of the junction left unmatched. The CDR3 loop spans 13 amino acids. CDR3 protein: CSARGGRAYEQYF. CDR3 DNA, as far as it was read: TGCAGTGCTAGGGGCGGGAGAGCCTACGAG.

This clone was counted many times. Read coverage stops 3 residues before the CDR3 terminus; the germline J gene supplies the remainder. J is TRBJ2-7 and V is TRBV7-6; 10 bases line up with TRBD2. V was clipped by 4 bases and J by 1 base; unmatched bases: 13. CDR3 length equals 18 residues. Germline CDR1 reads SGHVS; CDR2 reads FNYEAQ. The sequenced CDR3 bases are TGTGCCAGCAGCTCTAAAGGGGGTAGCGGGAGGTTTTCCTACGAG. Residues: CASSSKGGSGRFSYE. The CDR3 in full is CASSSKGGSGRFSYEQYF.

In the case of this clone: The sequence runs out 3 residues before the end of the CDR3; the remainder is reconstructed from the germline J gene. This chain uses TRBV5-6 with TRBJ2-3, with D tentatively TRBD2 (6 bases). Per the germline V gene, CDR1 is SGHDT and CDR2 is YYEEEE. The CDR3 is made up of 15 amino acids. V lost 4 bases, J lost 4 bases, and 16 bases lay in between. The CDR3 sequence is CASSLRGRYSDTQYF. The part of the CDR3 DNA that was read is TGTGCCAGCAGCCTTCGGGGGAGGTATTCAGATACG.

This clone appeared many times. The missing CDR3 end, 3 residues past where the read stops, is filled in from the germline J gene. J is TRBJ2-7 and V is TRBV5-6, with 10 nucleotides matching TRBD2. The V gene end was trimmed by 0 bases and the J gene end by 3 bases; junction bases not matched to a gene: 3. The CDR3 contains 15 residues. CDR1 SGHDT and CDR2 YYEEEE come from the germline V gene. CDR3 region: CASSLGTSGFYEQYF. The part of the CDR3 DNA that was read is TGTGCCAGCAGCTTGGGGACTAGCGGATTCTACGAG.

This clone was counted at least ten times. CDR3 sequence reads: CSATLAGVAYEQYF. CDR3 bases read: TGCAGTGCTACATTAGCGGGGGTCGCCTACGAG. This sequence joins TRBV20-1 and TRBJ2-7; 9 bases fit TRBD2. Sequencing ends 3 residues short of the CDR3 end; the germline J gene provides the rest. The CDR3 sequence is 14 residues long. V lost 4 bases and J lost 2; bases outside the gene matches: 6. Germline assignment: CDR1 DFQATT and CDR2 SNEGSKA (reference sequence).

This clone was recorded many times. The read stops 3 residues short of the end of the CDR3; the missing end is completed from the germline J gene. The rearrangement joins TRBV20-1 to TRBJ2-5, with 10 bases that match TRBD2. In germline, CDR1 is DFQATT, CDR2 SNEGSKA (reference sequence). V shed 7 bases, J shed 5 bases, and the junction held 13 bases outside the gene matches. The CDR3 is made up of 15 amino acids. The CDR3 here is CSGEDLAGASETQYF. The DNA read from the CDR3 is TGCAGTGGGGAAGATCTAGCGGGAGCTTCTGAGACC.

This clone was found many times. The observed sequence ends 3 residues before the CDR3 terminus, with the missing tail filled in from the germline J gene. The chain is built from TRBV20-1 and TRBJ1-1; perhaps TRBD1 as D (5 bases). The germline gives CDR1 DFQATT, CDR2 SNEGSKA (reference sequence). The ends were cut back, 6 bases at V and 1 base at J, with 18 bases in the middle. CDR3 size: 15 residues. The CDR3 here is CSAPLRGGQNTEAFF. The CDR3 DNA, read in part, is TGCAGTGCCCCCTTGAGGGGCGGACAGAACACTGAA.

This clone was counted many times. The CDR3 goes on 3 residues after the read ends, and that part is filled in from the germline J gene. The chain has TRBV19 and TRBJ2-5, with 8 bases aligning to TRBD2. Trimming cost V 6 bases and J 2 bases; bases outside gene matches: 5. The CDR3 covers 14 residues. Germline loops: CDR1 LNHDA, CDR2 SQIVND (reference sequence). CDR3 residues: CASRTSGAQETQYF. CDR3 bases read: TGTGCCAGTAGAACTAGCGGTGCTCAAGAGACC.

This clone was found many times. The read terminates 3 residues ahead of where the CDR3 ends, so the germline J gene completes it. This chain links TRBV20-1 with TRBJ2-3, with TRBD2 matching over 9 bases. Per the germline V gene, CDR1 is DFQATT and CDR2 is SNEGSKA (reference sequence). V lost 5 bases and J lost 4; bases outside the gene matches: 16. This CDR3 is built from 17 residues. The chain's CDR3 is CSAYLLRFAGGPDTQYF. The sequenced part of the CDR3 DNA is TGCAGTGCTTACCTCTTAAGGTTCGCGGGAGGGCCAGATACG.

This clone was found many times. The read ends 3 residues before the CDR3 terminus; that terminus is restored from the germline J gene. The V and J genes are TRBV19 and TRBJ2-1, with unresolved D. The CDR3 runs to 15 residues. In germline, CDR1 is LNHDA, CDR2 SQIVND (reference sequence). The V gene lost 0 bases and the J gene lost 9 bases, with 15 bases spanning the gap. The part of the CDR3 DNA that was read is TGTGCCAGTAGTATAGATTCGGTCGCTGGTGTTGAG. It translates to CASSIDSVAGVE. The complete CDR3 sequence is CASSIDSVAGVEQFF.

This clone has a handful of counts. Read sequence stops 3 residues before the CDR3 end, and the germline J gene provides the missing end. The chain employs TRBV5-1 and TRBJ1-2, with D possibly TRBD1 on 6 matching bases. The CDR3 contains 15 residues. Germline-derived CDR1 and CDR2 are SGHRS and YFSETQ. V gave up 4 bases and J gave up 6 bases, with 19 bases separating them. CDR3 residues: CASSAGQSNGHGYTF. Partial CDR3 DNA: TGCGCCAGCAGCGCCGGACAGAGTAACGGGCATGGC.

This clone was seen repeatedly, ten times or more. From the germline J gene comes the end of the CDR3, since the read stops 3 residues before it. The chain combines TRBV12-3 or TRBV12-4 with TRBJ2-1; 7 bases map to TRBD1. V lost 4 bases and J lost 4; bases outside the gene matches: 10. This CDR3 spans 16 amino acids. The CDR3 protein is CASSSRLTGAYNEQFF. The DNA read from the CDR3 is TGTGCCAGCAGTTCGCGCCTCACAGGGGCGTACAATGAG.

This clone appeared many times. The read ends 3 residues before the CDR3 terminus; that terminus is restored from the germline J gene. The rearrangement joins TRBV20-1 to TRBJ2-4; TRBD2 matches at 10 bases. After removal of 1 base from V and 8 bases from J, the junction contained 5 bases not matched to a gene. The germline V gene encodes CDR1 DFQATT and CDR2 SNEGSKA (reference sequence). The CDR3 contains 14 residues. The part of the CDR3 DNA that was read is TGCAGTGCTAGAGTAACCAGCGGGAGGGACATT. It codes for CSARVTSGRDI. The CDR3 in its entirety is CSARVTSGRDIQYF.

In this sample, this clone turned up many times. The observed sequence ends 3 residues before the CDR3 terminus, with the missing tail filled in from the germline J gene. The chain is built from TRBV19 and TRBJ2-7; 9 bases agree with TRBD1. CDR1 and CDR2 (germline): LNHDA, SQIVND (reference sequence). The CDR3 has 15 amino acids. Trimming at V came to 1 base and at J to 3 bases, leaving 4 bases not matched to a gene. The CDR3 DNA, read in part, is TGTGCCAGTAGTATAGCCACAGGGGGCTTCTACGAG. Translating gives CASSIATGGFYE. The entire CDR3 protein is CASSIATGGFYEQYF.

Many counts were recorded for this clone. The observed sequence ends 3 residues before the CDR3 terminus, with the missing tail filled in from the germline J gene. The gene calls are TRBV19 and TRBJ2-1, with 12 bases that match TRBD2. CDR1 and CDR2 from the germline V gene are LNHDA and SQIVND (reference sequence). V shed 7 bases, J shed 8 bases, and the junction held 6 bases outside the gene matches. The CDR3 has 14 amino acids. The DNA read from the CDR3 is TGTGCCAGTAAGGGGACTAGCGGGTCCTATGAG. Its protein is CASKGTSGSYE. The full CDR3 protein reads CASKGTSGSYEQFF.

The table lists this clone with many counts. The CDR3 sequence: CASREMGQTQPQHF. The sequenced CDR3 bases are TGTGCCAGCAGGGAAATGGGACAGACTCAGCCC. The chain couples TRBV6-1 to TRBJ1-5; 7 nucleotides agree with TRBD1. Sequencing ends 3 residues short of the CDR3 end; the germline J gene provides the rest. Germline CDR1 is MNHNS and CDR2 is SASEGT. This CDR3 has 14 amino acids. V lost 6 bases and J lost 6; bases outside the gene matches: 8.